A single sample is the source of the 8 T cell receptor beta chains below, sequenced in a study of T-cell reconstitution after alpha-beta-depleted transplantation in children. Preparation of the TCRbeta library used unique molecular identifiers. From the PCR reads, TCRdb called clonotypes with MiXCR, one entry per CDR3 protein. The sample holds over 150,000 distinct CDR3 sequences, roughly 6.3% seen once. Material: PBMCs, obtained before TCRalphabeta/CD19-depleted stem cell transplant. The receptors originated from a girl under three years old with combined immunodeficiency, due to receive a stem cell transplant.

This clonotype was detected many times. The rearrangement uses TRBV29-1 and TRBJ2-1; 7 nucleotides line up with TRBD1. This CDR3 is built from 15 residues. Per germline, CDR1 SQVTM and CDR2 ANQGSEA. J gave up 4 bases and V 8 bases, and 14 bases lay outside the gene matches. Here the CDR3 DNA reads TGCAGCTCCGAACAGAGGGGGCGATCGTACAATGAGCAGTTCTTC. Protein product: CSSEQRGRSYNEQFF.

This clonotype was recorded many times. The chain links TRBV4-3 to TRBJ1-3; the D is unclear. This CDR3 contains 16 residues. Between the trimmed V and J ends, which lost 0 bases and 4 bases, there was a span of 13 bases. Germline V gene data show CDR1 as LGHNA and CDR2 as YSLEER. CDR3 sequence: CASSQESSLGGNTIYF. CDR3 bases: TGCGCCAGCAGCCAAGAGTCCTCACTTGGAGGAAACACCATATATTTT.

This clonotype has ten or more counts. DNA for the CDR3: TGTGCCAGCAGCCTAATACTAGCTCCGACAGATACGCAGTATTTT. Its translation is CASSLILAPTDTQYF. The chain employs TRBV3-1 and TRBJ2-3, with D possibly being TRBD2 (6 bases). There are 15 residues in the CDR3. Trimming shortened V by 4 bases and J by 3 bases, and 14 bases separated the two germline ends. Germline lookup yields CDR1 LGHDT and CDR2 YNNKEL (reference sequence).

This clonotype came up many times. V is TRBV25-1 and J is TRBJ2-3; possibly TRBD1 for D (5 bases). Per germline, CDR1 MGHDK and CDR2 SYGVNS. This CDR3 is built from 13 residues. V gave up 4 bases and J gave up 3 bases, with 8 bases separating them. This chain's CDR3 is CASSVQGTDTQYF. DNA for the CDR3: TGTGCCAGCAGTGTTCAGGGTACAGATACGCAGTATTTT.

The chain is built from TRBV7-2 and TRBJ2-3, with 10 bases lining up with TRBD2. V gave up 8 bases and J gave up 4 bases; unmatched junction bases: 9. The germline V gene has CDR1 SGHTA and CDR2 FQGNSA. This CDR3 comprises 15 residues. The CDR3 bases are TGTGCCAGCTGGGGGAGCGGGAGGGGCGCAGATACGCAGTATTTT. Its translation: CASWGSGRGADTQYF.

The chain uses TRBV19 and TRBJ1-5; 10 bases are shared with TRBD1. This CDR3 region has 15 residues. Losses at the gene ends were 5 bases for V and 5 bases for J; bases not matched to a gene: 6. The germline V gene has CDR1 LNHDA and CDR2 SQIVND (reference sequence). CDR3 residues: CASSAGTGEHQPQHF. The CDR3 nucleotides read TGTGCCAGTAGTGCTGGGACAGGGGAACATCAGCCCCAGCATTTT.

Only a few counts were recorded for this clonotype. The chain joins TRBV7-9 to TRBJ2-7; D perhaps matches TRBD1 (5 bases). V was cut by 2 bases and J by 3 bases, with 17 bases left in between. The CDR3 totals 16 residues. CDR1 SEHNR and CDR2 FQNEAQ come from the germline V gene (reference sequence). In nucleotides, the CDR3 is TGTGCCAGCAGCTTACTTACAGTCACGACAGACTACGAGCAGTACTTC. Its translation: CASSLLTVTTDYEQYF.

This clonotype was detected many times. The CDR3 DNA sequence: TGTGCCAGCAGTTTATTACAGGGGTCGTACGAGCAGTACTTC. Translating gives CASSLLQGSYEQYF. The chain carries TRBV28 and TRBJ2-7; 7 positions match TRBD1. Germline V gene lookup returns CDR1 MDHEN and CDR2 SYDVKM. CDR3 length: 14 amino acids. The trim removed 1 base at V and 4 bases at J, leaving 4 bases unmatched. The whole variable domain, remainder taken from reference TRBV28 and TRBJ2-7, is DVKVTQSSRYLVKRTGEKVFLECVQDMDHENMFWYRQDPGLGLRLIYFSYDVKMKEKGDIPEGYSVSREKKERFSLILESASTNQTSMYLCASSLLQGSYEQYFGPGTRLTVT.